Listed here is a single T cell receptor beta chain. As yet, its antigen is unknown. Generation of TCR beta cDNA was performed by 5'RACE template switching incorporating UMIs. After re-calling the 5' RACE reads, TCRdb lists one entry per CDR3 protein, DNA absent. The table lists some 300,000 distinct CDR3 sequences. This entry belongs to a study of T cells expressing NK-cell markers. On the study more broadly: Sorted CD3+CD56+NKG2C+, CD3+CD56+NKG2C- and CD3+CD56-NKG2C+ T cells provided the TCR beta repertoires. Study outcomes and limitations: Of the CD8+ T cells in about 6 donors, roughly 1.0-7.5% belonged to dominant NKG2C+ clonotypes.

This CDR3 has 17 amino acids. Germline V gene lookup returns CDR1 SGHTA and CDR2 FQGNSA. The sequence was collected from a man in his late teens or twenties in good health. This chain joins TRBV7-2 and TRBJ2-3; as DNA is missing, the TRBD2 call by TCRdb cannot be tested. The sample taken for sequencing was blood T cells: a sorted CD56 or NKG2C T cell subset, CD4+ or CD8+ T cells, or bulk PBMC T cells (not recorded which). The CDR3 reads CASSLGAPLAFTDTQYF. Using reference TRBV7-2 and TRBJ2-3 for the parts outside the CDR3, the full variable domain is GAGVSQSPSNKVTEKGKDVELRCDPISGHTALYWYRQSLGQGLEFLIYFQGNSAPDKSGLPSDRFSAERTGGSVSTLTIQRTQQEDSAVYLCASSLGAPLAFTDTQYFGPGTRLTVL.